This T cell receptor beta chain was sequenced during a study of shared clonotypes between healthy human individuals. General study findings and limits: When naive CD4 clonotypes were compared across several donors, 4% to 6.5% were shared. The authors sampled blood alone, and tissue repertoires likely differ.

In regard to this clone: Its target is unknown.

An assay was performed, and its level was deep. The method was immunoSEQ multiplex PCR; TCRdb's version includes in-frame clones alone and lacks a portion of them. Among more than 2 million clones listed, approximately 96% were seen once. Those who donated, Caucasian adults without exception, all lived in Nashville, Tennessee. J lost 2 bases, V lost 3 bases, and 3 bases had no gene match. Per germline, CDR1 LNHDA and CDR2 SQIVND (reference sequence). The length of the CDR3 is 15 residues. The sequenced sample consisted of naive CD4+ T cells sorted from blood. Regarding subset: CD45RA+ positively selected. The receptor comes from a man aged 18 to 29 in good health. The rearrangement uses TRBV19 and TRBJ1-5; 8 bases line up with TRBD1. CDR3: CASSIQTGGNQPQHF. CDR3 nucleotides: TGTGCCAGTAGTATCCAGACAGGGGGCAATCAGCCCCAGCATTTT.